This is a list of T cell receptor beta chains from one sample in a study of CD8 T cells in ankylosing spondylitis. From the 5' RACE reads, TCRdb called clonotypes with MiXCR, one entry per CDR3 protein. The top ten clones hold around 14% of a sample with about 200,000 distinct CDR3 sequences, 6% to 8% of them seen once. The sequenced material came from blood, either unsorted or a sorted T cell fraction (not recorded which). These receptors originate from a male donor with ankylosing spondylitis. The CDR3 runs from the conserved cysteine through the conserved F or W. D genes are given only for firm matches. Clone size is shown for a subset of rows, as once, few, many or a class of expanded clone.

cdr3_length,d_call,j_call,v_call,clone_size,cdr3_aa,cdr3_nt
15,NA,TRBJ1-4,TRBV4-2,many,CASSRSEGAYEKLFF,TGTGCCAGCAGCCGCTCGGAAGGGGCTTATGAAAAACTGTTTTTT
15,NA,TRBJ1-1,TRBV4-1,NA,CASSQTQGGGSEAFF,TGCGCCAGCAGCCAGACCCAGGGAGGGGGGTCGGAAGCTTTCTTT
16,TRBD2,TRBJ2-7,TRBV7-6,many,CASSLASTSGNYEQYF,TGTGCCAGCAGCTTAGCAAGTACTAGCGGAAACTACGAGCAGTACTTC
16,NA,TRBJ2-5,TRBV7-3,NA,CASSLKFQGGRETQYF,TGTGCCAGCAGCTTAAAGTTCCAGGGCGGGCGAGAGACCCAGTACTTC
17,NA,TRBJ1-3,TRBV5-1,many,CASSLDAGPVSGNTIYF,TGCGCCAGCAGCTTGGATGCGGGGCCCGTCTCTGGAAACACCATATATTTT
15,NA,TRBJ1-5,TRBV6-5,once,CASSYSGRVAQPQHF,TGTGCCAGCAGTTACTCGGGGAGGGTGGCTCAGCCCCAGCATTTT
15,NA,TRBJ1-5,TRBV5-6,NA,CASSLGGRFVQPQHF,TGTGCCAGCAGCTTGGGTGGCAGGTTCGTTCAGCCCCAGCATTTT
12,NA,TRBJ2-7,TRBV6-2/TRBV6-3,many,CASSSSSNEQYF,TGTGCCAGCAGTTCCTCCTCGAACGAGCAGTACTTC
13,NA,TRBJ2-7,TRBV6-2/TRBV6-3,NA,CASSWTVSYEQYF,TGTGCCAGCAGTTGGACAGTTTCCTACGAGCAGTACTTC
18,TRBD2,TRBJ2-2,TRBV7-6,few,CASSLIPPSGSMSGELFF,TGTGCCAGCAGCTTAATACCCCCTAGCGGGAGTATGTCCGGGGAGCTGTTTTTT
16,TRBD2,TRBJ2-3,TRBV4-1,many,CASSFQTSAITDTQYF,TGCGCCAGCAGTTTCCAAACTAGCGCCATCACAGATACGCAGTATTTT
14,NA,TRBJ1-2,TRBV4-3,many,CASSRQSSGRGYTF,TGCGCCAGCAGTCGGCAAAGCAGTGGACGTGGCTACACCTTC
14,NA,TRBJ1-2,TRBV10-3,few,CAISELPGFYGYTF,TGTGCCATCAGTGAATTACCCGGGTTCTATGGCTACACCTTC
15,NA,TRBJ2-7,TRBV11-1,NA,CASSLAPGAPYEQYF,TGTGCCAGCAGCTTAGCGCCGGGGGCCCCCTACGAGCAGTACTTC
19,TRBD2,TRBJ2-7,TRBV5-1,many,CASSLGIGLAGPSSYEQYF,TGCGCCAGCAGCTTGGGGATTGGGCTAGCGGGACCTTCCTCCTACGAGCAGTACTTC
16,TRBD1,TRBJ2-2,TRBV5-1,NA,CASSATGTGGTGELFF,TGCGCCAGCAGCGCGACCGGGACAGGGGGCACCGGGGAGCTGTTTTTT
15,TRBD1,TRBJ2-7,TRBV2,many,CASRGQGQGSYEQYF,TGTGCCAGCAGAGGCCAGGGACAGGGGTCCTACGAGCAGTACTTC
11,NA,TRBJ2-5,TRBV27,many,CASSPGGTQYF,TGTGCCAGCAGTCCTGGGGGGACCCAGTACTTC
15,NA,TRBJ2-2,TRBV27,few,CASSFGFKGSGELFF,TGTGCCAGCAGTTTCGGTTTTAAGGGGTCCGGGGAGCTGTTTTTT
15,TRBD2,TRBJ2-2,TRBV7-2,many,CASSLDATSGGELFF,TGTGCCAGCAGCTTAGACGCGACTAGCGGCGGGGAGCTGTTTTTT
12,TRBD1,TRBJ1-1,TRBV20-1,many,CSARPGGTEAFF,TGCAGTGCTAGGCCAGGGGGCACTGAAGCTTTCTTT
15,NA,TRBJ2-1,TRBV7-6,few,CASSLERTPYNEQFF,TGTGCCAGCAGCTTGGAGCGGACCCCCTACAATGAGCAGTTCTTC
13,NA,TRBJ1-1,TRBV7-9,many,CASSPPTGIEAFF,TGTGCCAGCAGCCCACCGACAGGAATTGAAGCTTTCTTT
11,NA,TRBJ2-7,TRBV7-9,few,CASTSNYEQYF,TGTGCCAGCACCTCTAACTACGAGCAGTACTTC
13,NA,TRBJ2-7,TRBV20-1,many,CSASGKSSYEQYF,TGCAGTGCTAGTGGAAAAAGCTCCTACGAGCAGTACTTC
14,NA,TRBJ1-2,TRBV5-4,NA,CASSPYKGPYGYTF,TGTGCCAGCAGCCCGTACAAAGGACCCTATGGCTACACCTTC
15,NA,TRBJ2-2,TRBV24-1,many,CATSRGEQDTGELFF,TGTGCCACCAGCAGGGGGGAACAGGACACCGGGGAGCTGTTTTTT
14,NA,TRBJ1-4,TRBV7-2,many,CASSLFSSGEKLFF,TGTGCCAGCAGCTTATTTTCAAGTGGGGAAAAACTGTTTTTT
15,NA,TRBJ2-1,TRBV7-2,NA,CASSAGPNSYNEQFF,TGTGCCAGCAGCGCCGGGCCTAATTCCTACAATGAGCAGTTCTTC
17,TRBD2,TRBJ2-1,TRBV28,many,CASSLSLAGPSYNEQFF,TGTGCCAGCAGTTTATCCCTAGCGGGCCCCTCTTACAATGAGCAGTTCTTC
15,NA,TRBJ1-6,TRBV20-1,many,CSAREQGYGNSPLHF,TGCAGTGCTAGAGAGCAGGGATACGGCAATTCACCCCTCCACTTT
13,NA,TRBJ2-7,TRBV28,many,CASGSRASYEQYF,TGTGCCAGCGGGTCTCGGGCTTCCTACGAGCAGTACTTC
16,NA,TRBJ1-1,TRBV19,many,CASSTRYRVRGTEAFF,TGTGCCAGTAGTACGAGGTACAGGGTTAGGGGCACTGAAGCTTTCTTT
16,TRBD1,TRBJ1-1,TRBV11-2,many,CASSPGQGDMNTEAFF,TGTGCCAGCAGCCCAGGACAGGGAGACATGAACACTGAAGCTTTCTTT
19,TRBD2,TRBJ2-1,TRBV20-1,NA,CSATPGLLAGGYSYNEQFF,TGCAGTGCTACCCCCGGACTACTAGCGGGGGGGTACTCCTACAATGAGCAGTTCTTC
14,NA,TRBJ2-3,TRBV27,NA,CASSTNGFTDTQYF,TGTGCCAGCAGCACCAATGGGTTCACAGATACGCAGTATTTT
15,TRBD1,TRBJ2-2,TRBV5-1,few,CASSLEGQVTGELFF,TGCGCCAGCAGCTTGGAGGGACAGGTTACCGGGGAGCTGTTTTTT
13,NA,TRBJ1-1,TRBV28,many,CASKKTRATEAFF,TGTGCCAGCAAAAAGACCAGGGCCACTGAAGCTTTCTTT
14,TRBD2,TRBJ2-5,TRBV29-1,NA,CSVRSGGYKETQYF,TGCAGCGTTCGGTCGGGAGGATACAAAGAGACCCAGTACTTC
16,NA,TRBJ1-1,TRBV4-1,NA,CASSQDRGGMNTEAFF,TGCGCCAGCAGCCAAGATCGGGGGGGTATGAACACTGAAGCTTTCTTT
14,NA,TRBJ2-7,TRBV27,many,CASSLGGPGYEQYF,TGTGCCAGCAGTTTAGGAGGGCCGGGGTACGAGCAGTACTTC
14,NA,TRBJ2-7,TRBV9,many,CASSVGWSSYEQYF,TGTGCCAGCAGCGTAGGGTGGAGCTCCTACGAGCAGTACTTC
18,TRBD1,TRBJ2-6,TRBV10-3,NA,CAISERDRGGSGANVLTF,TGTGCCATCAGTGAGAGGGACAGGGGTGGCTCTGGGGCCAACGTCCTGACTTTC
14,TRBD1,TRBJ2-5,TRBV7-9,many,CASSSGTGLETQYF,TGTGCCAGCAGCTCCGGGACAGGGTTGGAGACCCAGTACTTC
18,TRBD2,TRBJ2-5,TRBV7-8,NA,CASSLGLAGGLGWETQYF,TGTGCCAGCAGCTTAGGTTTAGCGGGAGGGCTTGGTTGGGAGACCCAGTACTTC
16,TRBD2,TRBJ2-1,TRBV24-1,many,CATSAGLAGSYNEQFF,TGTGCCACCAGTGCAGGACTAGCGGGATCCTACAATGAGCAGTTCTTC